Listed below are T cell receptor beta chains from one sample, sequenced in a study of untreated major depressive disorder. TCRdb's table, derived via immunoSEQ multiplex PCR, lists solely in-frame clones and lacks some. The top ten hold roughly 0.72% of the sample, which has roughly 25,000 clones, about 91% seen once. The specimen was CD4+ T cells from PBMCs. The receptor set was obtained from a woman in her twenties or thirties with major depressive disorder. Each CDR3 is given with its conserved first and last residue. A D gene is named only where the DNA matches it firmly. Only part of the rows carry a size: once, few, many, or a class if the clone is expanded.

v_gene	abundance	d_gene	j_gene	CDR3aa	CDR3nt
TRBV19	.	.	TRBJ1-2	CASTLGGYGYTF	TGTGCCAGTACCCTCGGGGGCTATGGCTACACCTTC
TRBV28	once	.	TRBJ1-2	CASSPGEYGYTF	TGTGCCAGCAGTCCGGGGGAGTATGGCTACACCTTC
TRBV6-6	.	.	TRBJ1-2	CASSYGSGAISGYTF	TGTGCCAGCAGTTACGGAAGCGGGGCTATTAGTGGCTACACCTTC
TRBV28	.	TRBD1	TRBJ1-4	CASSSPLDRVREKLFF	TGTGCCAGCAGTTCCCCCTTAGACAGGGTGAGAGAAAAACTGTTTTTT
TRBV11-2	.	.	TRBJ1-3	CASSQEPGNTIYF	TGTGCCAGCAGCCAGGAGCCTGGAAACACCATATATTTT
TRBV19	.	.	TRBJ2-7	CASKKAGYFHYEQYF	TGTGCCAGTAAAAAAGCGGGCTACTTCCACTACGAGCAGTACTTC
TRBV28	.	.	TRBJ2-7	CASSPLVSGNYEQYF	TGTGCCAGCAGTCCATTGGTGAGTGGTAACTACGAGCAGTACTTC
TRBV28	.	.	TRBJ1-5	CASRLSGYQPQHF	TGTGCCAGCAGATTATCGGGGTATCAGCCCCAGCATTTT
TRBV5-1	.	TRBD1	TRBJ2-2	CASSSQQGAGELFF	TGCGCCAGCAGCAGTCAACAGGGGGCCGGGGAGCTGTTTTTT
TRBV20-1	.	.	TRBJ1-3	CSARTGNTIYF	TGCAGTGCCCGCACAGGAAACACCATATATTTT
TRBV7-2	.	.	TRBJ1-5	CASSTQGNQPQHF	TGTGCCAGCAGCACTCAGGGTAATCAGCCCCAGCATTTT
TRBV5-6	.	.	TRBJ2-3	CASSTTDSLTQYF	TGTGCCAGCAGCACGACGGACTCCCTTACGCAGTATTTT
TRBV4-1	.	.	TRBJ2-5	CASSQDPAAETQYF	TGCGCCAGCAGCCAAGACCCTGCGGCGGAGACCCAGTACTTC
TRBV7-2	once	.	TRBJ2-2	CASSLAYRGVNTGELFF	TGTGCCAGCAGCTTAGCGTACCGGGGCGTGAACACCGGGGAGCTGTTTTTT
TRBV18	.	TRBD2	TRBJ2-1	CASSPGTSGSNDEQFF	TGTGCCAGCTCACCCGGGACTAGCGGGAGTAACGATGAGCAGTTCTTC
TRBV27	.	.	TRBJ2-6	CASSPRGGTLANVLTF	TGTGCCAGCAGCCCTAGGGGGGGAACTCTGGCCAACGTCCTGACTTTC
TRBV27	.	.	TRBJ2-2	CASSLRRHTGELFF	TGTGCCAGCAGTTTAAGGAGGCACACCGGGGAGCTGTTTTTT
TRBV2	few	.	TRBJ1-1	CASSEGGNTEAFF	TGTGCCAGCAGTGAAGGAGGGAACACTGAAGCTTTCTTT
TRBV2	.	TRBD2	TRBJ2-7	CASSDFPSGEGQYF	TGTGCCAGCAGTGATTTTCCTAGCGGGGAGGGGCAGTACTTC
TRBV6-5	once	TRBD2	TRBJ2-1	CASRRTSGAYNEQFF	TGTGCCAGCAGGCGGACTAGCGGGGCGTACAATGAGCAGTTCTTC
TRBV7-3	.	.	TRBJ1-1	CASSLGGPTEAFF	TGTGCCAGCAGCTTAGGGGGTCCAACTGAAGCTTTCTTT
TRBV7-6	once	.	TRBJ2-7	CASSPQIRGPGEQYF	TGTGCCAGCAGCCCCCAGATCAGGGGTCCAGGCGAGCAGTACTTC
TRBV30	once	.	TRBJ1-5	CAWRNRGVSNQPQHF	TGTGCCTGGAGGAACCGAGGGGTTTCTAATCAGCCCCAGCATTTT
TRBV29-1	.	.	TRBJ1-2	CSVDRGQIPNYGYTF	TGCAGCGTTGACCGCGGACAGATCCCTAACTATGGCTACACCTTC
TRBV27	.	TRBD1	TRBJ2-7	CASSLWDRVTGEQYF	TGTGCCAGCAGTCTCTGGGACAGGGTGACGGGCGAGCAGTACTTC
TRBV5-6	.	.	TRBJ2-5	CASSLLGSGAAKETQYF	TGTGCCAGCAGCTTGCTCGGTAGTGGGGCAGCCAAAGAGACCCAGTACTTC
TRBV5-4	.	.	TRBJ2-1	CASSTGGGSYNEQFF	TGTGCCAGCAGCACTGGAGGGGGCTCCTACAATGAGCAGTTCTTC
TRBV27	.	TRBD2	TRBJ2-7	CASSLSSGKGLSYEQYF	TGTGCCAGCAGTTTAAGTAGCGGGAAAGGGCTATCCTACGAGCAGTACTTC
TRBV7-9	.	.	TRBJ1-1	CASSSLGETAFF	TGTGCCAGCAGCTCGCTGGGGGAAACGGCTTTCTTT
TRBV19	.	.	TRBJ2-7	CASSIGPGSYEQYF	TGTGCCAGTAGTATAGGTCCGGGAAGCTACGAGCAGTACTTC
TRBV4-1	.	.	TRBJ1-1	CASSQQEGSSTEAFF	TGCGCCAGCAGCCAACAGGAGGGGTCCTCAACTGAAGCTTTCTTT
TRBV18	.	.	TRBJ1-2	CASSDYTGTNYGYTF	TGTGCCAGCTCAGATTATACAGGGACTAACTATGGCTACACCTTC
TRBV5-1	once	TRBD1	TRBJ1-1	CASSVGQGEAFF	TGCGCCAGCAGCGTGGGACAGGGGGAAGCTTTCTTT
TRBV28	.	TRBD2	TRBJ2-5	CASSSRPGREETQYF	TGTGCCAGCAGTTCCCGGCCGGGGAGGGAAGAGACCCAGTACTTC
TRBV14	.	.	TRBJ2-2	CASSPRRGTYNTGELFF	TGTGCCAGCAGCCCAAGGCGCGGGACGTATAACACCGGGGAGCTGTTTTTT
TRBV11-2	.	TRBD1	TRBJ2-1	CASSLRRFGTGEQFF	TGTGCCAGCAGCTTAAGGCGGTTCGGGACAGGCGAGCAGTTCTTC
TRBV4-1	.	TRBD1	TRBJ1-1	CASSQGGTGDSEAFF	TGCGCCAGCAGCCAAGGAGGGACAGGTGACTCTGAAGCTTTCTTT
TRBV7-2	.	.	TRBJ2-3	CASSFGQTTDTQYF	TGTGCCAGCAGCTTCGGACAGACCACAGATACGCAGTATTTT
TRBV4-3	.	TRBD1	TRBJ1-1	CASSQETGRDTEAFF	TGCGCCAGCAGCCAAGAGACAGGGCGGGACACTGAAGCTTTCTTT
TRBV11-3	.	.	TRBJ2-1	CASSTEVYNEQFF	TGTGCCAGCAGCACGGAGGTGTACAATGAGCAGTTCTTC
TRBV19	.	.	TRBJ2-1	CASSPYDEQFF	TGTGCCAGTAGCCCCTACGATGAGCAGTTCTTC
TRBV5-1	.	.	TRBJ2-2	CASSLAVVNTGELFF	TGCGCCAGCAGCTTGGCGGTGGTCAACACCGGGGAGCTGTTTTTT
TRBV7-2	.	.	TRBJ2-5	CASSLVRNAETQYF	TGTGCCAGCAGCTTAGTTCGAAACGCGGAGACCCAGTACTTC
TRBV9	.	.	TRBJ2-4	CASSVAQGGNIQYF	TGTGCCAGCAGCGTAGCACAGGGCGGAAACATTCAGTACTTC
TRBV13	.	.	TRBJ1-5	CASSFVGSSNQPQHF	TGTGCCAGCAGCTTCGTGGGTTCGAGCAATCAGCCCCAGCATTTT
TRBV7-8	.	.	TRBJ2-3	CASSLGLGGAADTQYF	TGTGCCAGCAGCTTAGGTTTGGGCGGGGCTGCAGATACGCAGTATTTT
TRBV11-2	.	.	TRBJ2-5	CASSTTGTPQETQYF	TGTGCCAGCAGCACTACCGGGACTCCACAAGAGACCCAGTACTTC